This entry concerns a single T cell receptor (beta chain). This specimen comes from a study of T cells in Graves' hyperthyroidism and ophthalmopathy. What was amplified from RNA transcripts were TCR beta CDR3 regions. First-round RT-PCR targeting the TCR CDR3 was performed with the HTBI primer set. TCRdb called the multiplex PCR reads again in MiXCR, with one record for every CDR3 protein. The sample shows 610,000 or so distinct CDR3 sequences, 40% to 55% of them seen only once. Looked up from germline, CDR1 is SQVTM and CDR2 is ANQGSEA. Deletions cut 8 bases from V and 6 bases from J, with 16 bases between. The CDR3 covers 12 residues.

The chain is built from TRBV29-1 and TRBJ1-2; D remains unclear. Sequencing used peripheral blood or thyroid tissue (not recorded which). The sequence derives from a woman aged 18-35 years with Graves' hyperthyroidism. CDR3 nucleotides: TGCAGCTCGCGAAAGGGTTCGGATGGCTACACCTTC. Translating it yields CSSRKGSDGYTF.